This entry lists 22 T cell receptor beta chains sequenced from one sample in a study of blood T cell repertoires in COVID-19. The method was immunoSEQ multiplex PCR; TCRdb's version includes in-frame clones alone and lacks a portion of them. Among roughly 500,000 clones listed, roughly 88% were seen once. The specimen was PBMCs or T cells enriched from blood (not recorded which). These receptor sequences come from a middle-aged woman who had recovered from COVID-19.

The V and J genes are TRBV6-5 and TRBJ2-7; 8 bases align to TRBD2. The CDR3 loop spans 15 amino acids. J was trimmed by 7 bases and V by 8 bases; bases with no gene match: 16. Germline V gene sequence: CDR1 MNHEY, CDR2 SVGAGI. CDR3 bases: TGTGCCAGCGTCTCGGGGGCGGGAGGACCCTGGGAGCAGTACTTC. Residues: CASVSGAGGPWEQYF.

The chain combines TRBV7-2 with TRBJ1-5; tentatively, D is TRBD1 (5 bases). The length of the CDR3 is 15 residues. Germline V gene data show CDR1 as SGHTA and CDR2 as FQGNSA. Trimming shortened V by 3 bases and J by 5 bases, and 14 bases separated the two germline ends. In DNA form, the CDR3 reads TGTGCCAGCAGCTTTGCAGGGAAATTAGATCAGCCCCAGCATTTT. Residues: CASSFAGKLDQPQHF.

The rearrangement uses TRBV5-1 and TRBJ2-3; D is perhaps TRBD1 (5 bases). The CDR3 sequence is 14 residues long. In germline, CDR1 is SGHRS, CDR2 YFSETQ. Between the trimmed V and J ends, which lost 6 bases and 0 bases, there was a span of 11 bases. The DNA for the CDR3 is TGCGCCAGCACGCAGGGTAGTAGCACAGATACGCAGTATTTT. The encoded protein is CASTQGSSTDTQYF.

The chain carries TRBV4-2 and TRBJ1-6; 8 nucleotides match TRBD1. Germline CDR1 and CDR2: LGHNA and YNFKEQ. V shed 6 bases and J 5 bases; nucleotides not matched to a gene: 9. The CDR3 contains 16 residues. The DNA for the CDR3 is TGTGCCAGCAGTCGTATGGGACAGGAGCATAATTCACCCCTCCACTTT. Translating gives CASSRMGQEHNSPLHF.

V is TRBV18 and J is TRBJ1-1, with 8 bases that match TRBD1. The V gene's germline CDR1 is KGHSH and CDR2 LQKENI. This CDR3 spans 16 amino acids. J was trimmed by 5 bases and V by 4 bases; bases with no gene match: 12. The CDR3 region has the DNA TGTGCCAGCTCACTTCCTACAACAGGGGGAAAGACTGAAGCTTTCTTT. Its protein product is CASSLPTTGGKTEAFF.

The genes are TRBV20-1 and TRBJ1-2; D uncertain. The CDR3 is made up of 11 amino acids. V lost 6 bases to trimming and J lost 4 bases, with 9 bases between them. CDR1 DFQATT and CDR2 SNEGSKA come from the germline V gene (reference sequence). The CDR3 bases are TGCAGTGCCACCGGGTCCTATGGCTACACCTTC. It codes for CSATGSYGYTF.

The chain combines TRBV7-9 with TRBJ2-3; 12 bases align to TRBD2. The V gene's germline CDR1 is SEHNR and CDR2 FQNEAQ (reference sequence). Trimming took 6 bases from V and 0 from J; bases not matched to a gene: 7. The CDR3 is 17 amino acids. CDR3 region: CASRFTSGRPSTDTQYF. DNA of the CDR3: TGTGCCAGCAGGTTCACTAGCGGGAGGCCGAGCACAGATACGCAGTATTTT.

The chain uses TRBV19 and TRBJ1-1; D is unclear. Trimming stripped 7 bases from V and 0 bases from J, with 3 bases between. The CDR3 is made up of 11 amino acids. Germline V gene sequence: CDR1 LNHDA, CDR2 SQIVND (reference sequence). The CDR3 sequence: CASTVNTEAFF. In DNA form, the CDR3 reads TGTGCCAGTACTGTGAACACTGAAGCTTTCTTT.

The J gene is TRBJ2-1, the V gene TRBV5-1; D may be TRBD2 (6 bases). Germline CDR1 is SGHRS and CDR2 is YFSETQ. This CDR3 has 16 residues. V lost 4 bases, J lost 7 bases, and 21 bases lay in between. As DNA, the CDR3 is TGCGCCAGCAGCCCCCTAGCAGGAGGGCCGAAGAATGAGCAGTTCTTC. Its translation: CASSPLAGGPKNEQFF. The complete variable domain, with remaining parts taken from reference TRBV5-1 and TRBJ2-1, reads KAGVTQTPRYLIKTRGQQVTLSCSPISGHRSVSWYQQTPGQGLQFLFEYFSETQRNKGNFPGRFSGRQFSNSRSEMNVSTLELGDSALYLCASSPLAGGPKNEQFFGPGTRLTVL.

The V and J genes are TRBV5-4 and TRBJ2-7; 9 bases agree with TRBD2. Germline V CDR1 and CDR2: SGHNT, YYREEE (reference sequence). The CDR3 runs to 14 residues. J lost 3 bases, V lost 4 bases, and 5 bases had no gene match. The CDR3 loop is CASSPGTSLYEQYF. CDR3 sequence (DNA): TGTGCCAGCAGCCCGGGGACTAGCCTCTACGAGCAGTACTTC.

The J gene is TRBJ2-7, the V gene TRBV19, with D possibly being TRBD2 (6 bases). This CDR3 is built from 13 residues. V gave up 7 bases and J gave up 0 bases, with 10 bases separating them. CDR1 and CDR2 (germline): LNHDA, SQIVND (reference sequence). In DNA, the CDR3 is TGTGCCAGTAATGAGGGACTCTCCTACGAGCAGTACTTC. Residues: CASNEGLSYEQYF.

The J gene is TRBJ2-3, the V gene TRBV29-1; 9 nucleotides match TRBD2. J gave up 4 bases and V 4 bases, and 9 bases lay outside the gene matches. Germline loops: CDR1 SQVTM, CDR2 ANQGSEA. The CDR3 has 15 residues. CDR3 in amino acids: CSVGLSGSRADTQYF. CDR3 DNA sequence: TGCAGCGTTGGACTTAGCGGGAGTAGGGCAGATACGCAGTATTTT.

The chain combines TRBV12-3 or TRBV12-4 with TRBJ2-4, with D perhaps TRBD1 (5 bases). Trimming removed 7 bases from V and 2 bases from J, with 6 bases in between. The CDR3 has 12 residues. CDR3 amino acids: CASKGTKNIQYF. CDR3 nucleotides: TGTGCCAGCAAGGGGACCAAAAACATTCAGTACTTC.

The gene calls are TRBV6-2 or TRBV6-3 and TRBJ1-3; D uncertain. Between the trimmed V and J ends, which lost 5 bases and 0 bases, there was a span of 14 bases. The length of the CDR3 is 16 residues. CDR1 and CDR2 (germline): MNHEY, SVGEGT. Here the CDR3 DNA reads TGTGCCAGCAGTCAAACGACTTACTCCTCTGGAAACACCATATATTTT. This codes for CASSQTTYSSGNTIYF.

V and J are TRBV3-1 (or the pseudogene TRBV3-2) and TRBJ2-3; TRBD1 might be the D (5 bases). The CDR3 extends over 12 amino acids. The germline V gene encodes CDR1 LGHDT and CDR2 YNNKEL (reference sequence). V dropped 2 bases and J dropped 11 bases, with 11 bases sitting between them. The CDR3 loop reads CASSQFQGGQYF. CDR3 DNA: TGTGCCAGCAGCCAATTTCAGGGTGGGCAGTATTTT.

This clone turned up a few times. V is TRBV4-3 and J is TRBJ2-7; 11 bases are shared with TRBD2. Germline lookup yields CDR1 LGHNA and CDR2 YSLEER. This CDR3 has 17 residues. J lost 3 bases, V lost 0 bases, and 7 bases had no gene match. This CDR3 reads CASSQDFGTSGFYEQYF. The DNA of the CDR3 is TGCGCCAGCAGCCAAGATTTTGGGACTAGCGGTTTCTACGAGCAGTACTTC.

The chain has TRBV6-5 and TRBJ1-5, with no clear D. Trimming left V 5 bases short and J 3 bases short, with 11 bases between. The CDR3 length is 14 residues. Germline lookup yields CDR1 MNHEY and CDR2 SVGAGI. CDR3 loop: CASSMRGNNQPQHF. CDR3 nucleotides: TGTGCCAGCAGTATGAGAGGTAACAATCAGCCCCAGCATTTT.

The V gene is TRBV19, the J gene TRBJ1-2; possibly TRBD1 for D (6 bases). Trimming took off 3 bases at V and 0 bases at J, with 17 bases between the two ends. Germline loops: CDR1 LNHDA, CDR2 SQIVND (reference sequence). CDR3 size: 17 residues. The CDR3 region has the DNA TGTGCCAGTAGTATGAGGACAGCTGTTATTTCTAACTATGGCTACACCTTC. This codes for CASSMRTAVISNYGYTF.

The chain joins TRBV5-4 to TRBJ1-4; 9 nucleotides agree with TRBD1. The CDR3 length is 15 residues. Germline V CDR1 and CDR2: SGHNT, YYREEE (reference sequence). V trimming: 4 bases; J trimming: 8 bases; junction bases outside the gene matches: 9. For the CDR3, the DNA is TGTGCCAGCAGCCGTCAGACAGGGGGAGGCGAAAAACTGTTTTTT. As protein: CASSRQTGGGEKLFF.

The DNA of the CDR3 is TGTGCCAGTCAACAGGGTGGTGGAAACACCATATATTTT. This encodes CASQQGGGNTIYF. This chain uses TRBV12-3 or TRBV12-4 with TRBJ1-3; perhaps TRBD1 as D (6 bases). This CDR3 has 13 residues. V was trimmed by 9 bases and J by 3 bases, leaving 12 bases between them.

The chain couples TRBV27 to TRBJ2-1; 9 bases match TRBD2. The J segment lost 5 bases and the V segment lost 3 bases, leaving 2 bases of the junction unmatched. CDR3 length equals 14 residues. The germline CDR1 and CDR2 sequences are MNHEY and SMNVEV (reference sequence). CDR3 amino acids: CASSFQREDNEQFF. The CDR3 region has the DNA TGTGCCAGCAGTTTCCAGCGGGAGGACAATGAGCAGTTCTTC.

This clone came up many times. The chain combines TRBV5-1 with TRBJ1-3, with TRBD1 identical over 7 bases. There are 14 residues in the CDR3. Germline V lookup: CDR1 SGHRS, CDR2 YFSETQ. J gave up 0 bases and V 4 bases, and 1 base lay outside the gene matches. CDR3 DNA: TGCGCCAGCAGCGGGGACAGCTCTGGAAACACCATATATTTT. This codes for CASSGDSSGNTIYF.